The clone carrying this T cell receptor beta chain appeared many times. What it binds is not known. This specimen comes from a study of T cells after yellow fever vaccination. Study outcomes and limitations: Clonotype sharing between CD4 and CD8 compartments was small.

Germline lookup yields CDR1 SGHTA and CDR2 FQGNSA. V lost 7 bases, J lost 11 bases, and 18 bases lay in between. The CDR3 extends over 13 amino acids. For TCR, cDNA came from 5'RACE template switching, which added a universal primer site and UMIs. TCRdb processed the 5' RACE reads anew with MiXCR; each CDR3 protein has one entry. The data show 250,000 or so distinct CDR3 sequences, with 6% to 7.5% seen just once and approximately 0.84% held by the top ten. The source is a young man who received the YFV17D yellow fever vaccine. This chain connects TRBV7-2 to TRBJ2-1; a weak D match, TRBD2 (5 bases). Source: CD4+ T cells sorted from PBMCs, taken 15 days after the yellow fever booster vaccination. The DNA of the CDR3 is TGTGCCAGCACCCAGTCGAGCGGTTGGAAGCAGTTCTTC. This sequence encodes CASTQSSGWKQFF.